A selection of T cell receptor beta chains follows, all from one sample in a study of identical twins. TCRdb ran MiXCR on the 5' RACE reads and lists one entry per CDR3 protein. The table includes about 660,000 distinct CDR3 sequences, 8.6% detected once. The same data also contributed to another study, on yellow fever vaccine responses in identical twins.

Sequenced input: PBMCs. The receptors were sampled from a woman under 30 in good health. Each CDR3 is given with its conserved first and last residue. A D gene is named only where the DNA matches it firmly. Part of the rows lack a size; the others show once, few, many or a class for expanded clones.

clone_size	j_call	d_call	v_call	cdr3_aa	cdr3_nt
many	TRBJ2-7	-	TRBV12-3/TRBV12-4	CASSFMRGPSYEQYF	TGTGCCAGCAGTTTTATGCGGGGGCCATCCTACGAGCAGTACTTC
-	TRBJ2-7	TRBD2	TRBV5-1	CASSLAPLAGGYEQYF	TGCGCCAGCAGTCTTGCCCCACTAGCGGGAGGCTACGAGCAGTACTTC
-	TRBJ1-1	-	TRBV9	CASSPVKAEAFF	TGTGCCAGCAGCCCCGTGAAGGCTGAAGCTTTCTTT
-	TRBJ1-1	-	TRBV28	CASSPIGGWRDTEAFF	TGTGCCAGCAGCCCTATCGGGGGATGGAGAGACACTGAAGCTTTCTTT
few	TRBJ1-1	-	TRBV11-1	CASAPQTTNTEAFF	TGTGCCAGCGCCCCCCAGACGACGAACACTGAAGCTTTCTTT
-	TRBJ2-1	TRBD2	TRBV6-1	CASRGGLAPYNEQFF	TGTGCCAGCAGGGGGGGACTAGCCCCCTACAATGAGCAGTTCTTC
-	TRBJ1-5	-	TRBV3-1	CASSPNLAPVEPQHF	TGTGCCAGCAGCCCAAATCTGGCCCCAGTCGAGCCCCAGCATTTT
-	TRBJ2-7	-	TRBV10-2	CASRPAAIYEQYF	TGCGCCAGCAGGCCAGCGGCCATCTACGAGCAGTACTTC
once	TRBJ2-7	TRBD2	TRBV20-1	CSARSGPGLAGSYEQYF	TGCAGTGCTAGATCGGGTCCGGGACTAGCGGGGTCCTACGAGCAGTACTTC
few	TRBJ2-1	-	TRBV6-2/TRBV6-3	CASSKAAGSSYNEQFF	TGTGCCAGCAGTAAGGCTGCGGGGAGCTCCTACAATGAGCAGTTCTTC
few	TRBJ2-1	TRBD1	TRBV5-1	CASSTGQGEQFF	TGCGCCAGCAGCACGGGACAGGGTGAGCAGTTCTTC
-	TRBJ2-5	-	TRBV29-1	CSVEDLQGPQGETQYF	TGCAGCGTTGAAGATCTCCAGGGGCCTCAGGGGGAGACCCAGTACTTC
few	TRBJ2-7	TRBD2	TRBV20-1	CSARDQAGVYEQYF	TGCAGTGCTAGAGATCAAGCGGGAGTTTACGAGCAGTACTTC
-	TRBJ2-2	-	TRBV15	CATSRDLAQGDLGELFF	TGTGCCACCAGCAGAGATCTGGCGCAGGGCGACCTCGGGGAGCTGTTTTTT
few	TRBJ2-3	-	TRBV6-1	CASSPPGSPGDTQYF	TGTGCCAGCAGCCCCCCAGGGAGCCCGGGGGATACGCAGTATTTT
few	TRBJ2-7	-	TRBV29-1	CSVEHLGPYEQYF	TGCAGCGTTGAACATCTGGGGCCCTACGAGCAGTACTTC
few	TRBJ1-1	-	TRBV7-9	CASSLFTGRGSTEAFF	TGTGCCAGCAGCTTATTCACAGGGAGGGGAAGCACTGAAGCTTTCTTT
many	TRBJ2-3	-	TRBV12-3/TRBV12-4	CASSRRTDTTDTQYF	TGTGCCAGCAGCCGACGGACTGACACCACAGATACGCAGTATTTT
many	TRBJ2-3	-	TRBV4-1	CASSHSLSTDTQYF	TGCGCCAGCAGCCACTCGCTCTCCACAGATACGCAGTATTTT
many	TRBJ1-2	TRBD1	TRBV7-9	CASSLGTGQGYTF	TGTGCCAGCAGCTTGGGGACAGGGCAAGGCTACACCTTC
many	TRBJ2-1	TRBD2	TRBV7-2	CASSLVALAGVEQFF	TGTGCCAGCAGCTTAGTCGCGCTAGCGGGAGTTGAGCAGTTCTTC
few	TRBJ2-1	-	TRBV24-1	CATSDSFFHEQFF	TGTGCCACCAGTGATAGTTTTTTTCATGAGCAGTTCTTC
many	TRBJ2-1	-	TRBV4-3	CASSRKEDFLYNEQFF	TGCGCCAGCAGCCGAAAAGAGGACTTTCTCTACAATGAGCAGTTCTTC
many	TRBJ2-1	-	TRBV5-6	CASRMTGFNEQFF	TGTGCCAGCAGGATGACCGGATTCAATGAGCAGTTCTTC
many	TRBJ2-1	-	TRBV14	CASSQGGLSYNEQFF	TGTGCCAGCAGCCAAGGTGGCCTTTCCTACAATGAGCAGTTCTTC
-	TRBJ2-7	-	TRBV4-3	CASSISLGSSYEQYF	TGCGCCAGCAGCATAAGTTTAGGGAGCTCCTACGAGCAGTACTTC
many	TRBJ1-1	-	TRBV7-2	CASSLGAVTEAFF	TGTGCCAGCAGCTTAGGAGCAGTGACTGAAGCTTTCTTT
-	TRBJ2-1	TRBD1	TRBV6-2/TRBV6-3	CASSKTGGNEQFF	TGTGCCAGCAGTAAGACAGGGGGCAATGAGCAGTTCTTC
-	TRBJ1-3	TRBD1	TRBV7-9	CASSPRRDRVNTIYF	TGTGCCAGCAGCCCCCGCCGGGACAGGGTAAACACCATATATTTT
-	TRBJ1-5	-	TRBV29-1	CSVIFTGSRQPQHF	TGCAGCGTTATATTCACAGGTTCTAGGCAGCCCCAGCATTTT
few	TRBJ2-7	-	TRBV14	CASSQYQGYEQYF	TGTGCCAGCAGCCAATATCAGGGTTACGAGCAGTACTTC
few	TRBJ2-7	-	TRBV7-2	CASSQRATYEQYF	TGTGCCAGCAGCCAGCGGGCGACCTACGAGCAGTACTTC
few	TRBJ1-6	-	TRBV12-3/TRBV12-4	CASSPRGGFSPLHF	TGTGCCAGCAGTCCCCGGGGGGGGTTTTCACCCCTCCACTTT
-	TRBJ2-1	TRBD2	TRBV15	CATGGLAGEGEQFF	TGTGCCACCGGGGGACTAGCGGGGGAAGGTGAGCAGTTCTTC
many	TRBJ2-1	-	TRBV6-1	CASSADSYNEQFF	TGTGCCAGCAGTGCTGACAGTTACAATGAGCAGTTCTTC
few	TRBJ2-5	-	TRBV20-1	CSAEVRVEETQYF	TGCAGTGCTGAAGTGCGGGTTGAAGAGACCCAGTACTTC
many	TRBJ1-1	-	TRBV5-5	CASSHPTGTAEAFF	TGTGCCAGCAGCCACCCTACAGGGACGGCTGAAGCTTTCTTT
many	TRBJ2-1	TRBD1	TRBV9	CASSVAGGYYNEQFF	TGTGCCAGCAGCGTAGCAGGGGGATACTACAATGAGCAGTTCTTC
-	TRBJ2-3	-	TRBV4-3	CASSQESKSTDTQYF	TGCGCCAGCAGCCAAGAATCTAAAAGCACAGATACGCAGTATTTT
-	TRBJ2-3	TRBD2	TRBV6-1	CASRGRGIAGSTDTQYF	TGTGCCAGCCGTGGTCGGGGAATAGCGGGAAGCACAGATACGCAGTATTTT
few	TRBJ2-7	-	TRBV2	CASSGIGTYEQYF	TGTGCCAGCAGTGGAATAGGAACCTACGAGCAGTACTTC
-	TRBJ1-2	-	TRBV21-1	CASSKLGGYGYTF	TGTGCCAGCAGCAAACTTGGCGGCTATGGCTACACCTTC
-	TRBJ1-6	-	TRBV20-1	CSARGGGSYNSPLHF	TGCAGTGCTAGGGGGGGTGGTTCCTATAATTCACCCCTCCACTTT
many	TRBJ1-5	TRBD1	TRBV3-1	CASSRTGNQPQHF	TGTGCCAGCAGCCGGACAGGGAATCAGCCCCAGCATTTT
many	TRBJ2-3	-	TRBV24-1	CATEGGSGLDTQYF	TGTGCCACCGAGGGCGGTAGCGGTCTAGATACGCAGTATTTT
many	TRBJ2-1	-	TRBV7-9	CASSLPYPDNEQFF	TGTGCCAGCAGCTTGCCCTACCCAGACAATGAGCAGTTCTTC
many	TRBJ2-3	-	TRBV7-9	CASSFKDTQYF	TGTGCCAGCAGCTTCAAGGATACGCAGTATTTT
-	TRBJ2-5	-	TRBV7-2	CASSLVGGFQETQYF	TGTGCCAGCAGCTTAGTCGGTGGATTCCAAGAGACCCAGTACTTC
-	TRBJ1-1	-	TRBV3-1	CASSQGVRVTTEAFF	TGTGCCAGCAGCCAAGGGGTGCGGGTCACCACTGAAGCTTTCTTT
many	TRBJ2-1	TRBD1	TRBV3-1	CASSDTGGAVNEQFF	TGTGCCAGCAGCGATACAGGGGGCGCGGTCAATGAGCAGTTCTTC
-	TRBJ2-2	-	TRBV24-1	CATSGTTNTGELFF	TGTGCCACCAGTGGGACGACTAACACCGGGGAGCTGTTTTTT
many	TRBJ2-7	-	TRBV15	CATSRGLNYEQYF	TGTGCCACCAGTCGGGGACTGAACTACGAGCAGTACTTC
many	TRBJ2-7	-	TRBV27	CASSPTDSFDREQYF	TGTGCCAGCAGTCCTACCGACTCCTTCGACAGGGAGCAGTACTTC